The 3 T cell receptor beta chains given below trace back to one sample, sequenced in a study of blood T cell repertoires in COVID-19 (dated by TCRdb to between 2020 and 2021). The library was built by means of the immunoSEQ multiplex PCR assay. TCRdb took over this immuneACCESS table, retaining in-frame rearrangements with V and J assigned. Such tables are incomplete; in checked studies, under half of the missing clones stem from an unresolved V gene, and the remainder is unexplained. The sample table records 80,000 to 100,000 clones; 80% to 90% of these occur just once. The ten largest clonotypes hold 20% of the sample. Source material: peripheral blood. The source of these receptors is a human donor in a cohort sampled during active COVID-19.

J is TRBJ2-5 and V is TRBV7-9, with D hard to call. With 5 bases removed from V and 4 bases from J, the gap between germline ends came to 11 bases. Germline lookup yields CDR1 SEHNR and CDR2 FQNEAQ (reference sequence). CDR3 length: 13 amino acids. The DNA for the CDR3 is TGTGCCAGCAGCCACCCCGCACTAGAGACCCAGTACTTC. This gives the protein CASSHPALETQYF.

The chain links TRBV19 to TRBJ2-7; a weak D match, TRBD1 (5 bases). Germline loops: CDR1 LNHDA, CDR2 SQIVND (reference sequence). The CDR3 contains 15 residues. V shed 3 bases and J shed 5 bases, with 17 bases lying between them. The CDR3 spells CASSIPNQGIHEQYF. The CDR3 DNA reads TGTGCCAGTAGTATCCCAAACCAGGGTATCCACGAGCAGTACTTC.

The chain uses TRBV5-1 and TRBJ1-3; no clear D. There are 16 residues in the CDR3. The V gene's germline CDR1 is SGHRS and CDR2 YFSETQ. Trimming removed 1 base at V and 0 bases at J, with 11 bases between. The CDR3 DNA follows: TGCGCCAGCAGCTTGCAGTCGATTTCCTCTGGAAACACCATATATTTT. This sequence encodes CASSLQSISSGNTIYF.